The next 14 T cell receptor beta chains were all read from a single sample in a study of post-analysis software for immune sequencing data. Antigens for these TCRs are unknown. Every TCR beta cDNA library bore unique molecular identifiers. TCRdb re-analysed the PCR reads in MiXCR, keeping a single row per CDR3 protein. This table has around 700,000 distinct CDR3 sequences, about 60% appearing once. Study observations and caveats: Among a few TRBV segments more frequent in patients than controls were TRBV5-6, TRBV5-1 and TRBV20-1.

Source material: blood. Every receptor here comes from a girl under 10 years old with multiple sclerosis.

The V gene is TRBV10-3, the J gene TRBJ1-6, with D possibly being TRBD1 (5 bases). There are 15 residues in the CDR3. From germline, CDR1 is ENHRY and CDR2 SYGVKD. Trimming took off 1 base at V and 4 bases at J, with 8 bases between the two ends. CDR3 sequence reads: CAISEWDGYNSPLHF. Written as DNA, the CDR3 is TGTGCCATCAGTGAGTGGGACGGTTATAATTCACCCCTCCACTTT.

This clonotype has only a few counts. The chain links TRBV12-3 or TRBV12-4 to TRBJ1-1; D is perhaps TRBD1 (6 bases). Trimming removed 5 bases at V and 0 bases at J, with 10 bases between. The CDR3 has 14 amino acids. This chain's CDR3 is CASSEGQLNTEAFF. The CDR3 region has the DNA TGTGCCAGCAGTGAAGGACAGCTGAACACTGAAGCTTTCTTT.

The chain couples TRBV20-1 to TRBJ2-3, with 7 positions matching TRBD2. CDR1 and CDR2 from the germline V gene are DFQATT and SNEGSKA (reference sequence). The CDR3 consists of 12 residues. DNA of the CDR3: TGCAGCGGGGATGCGGGGGAAGATACGCAGTATTTT. Its translation is CSGDAGEDTQYF.

V usage is TRBV3-1 and J usage is TRBJ1-1; D not certain. Trimming took 3 bases from V and 1 from J, leaving 15 bases between them. The CDR3 length is 16 residues. Per germline, CDR1 LGHDT and CDR2 YNNKEL (reference sequence). The CDR3 nucleotides are TGTGCCAGCAGCCAGTCTACCCACCTACCGAACACTGAAGCTTTCTTT. Translation gives CASSQSTHLPNTEAFF.

This clonotype was recorded only once. The gene calls are TRBV4-3 and TRBJ1-1; D is unclear. The CDR3 is 13 amino acids. Trimming removed 8 bases from V and 11 bases from J, with 21 bases in between. Germline-derived CDR1 and CDR2 are LGHNA and YSLEER. The CDR3 here is CASASGEGLSAFF. The CDR3 nucleotides are TGCGCCAGCGCCTCTGGTGAGGGTCTGAGTGCTTTCTTT.

The chain uses TRBV5-1 and TRBJ1-5; D may be TRBD1 (6 bases). CDR3 size: 15 residues. Germline V lookup: CDR1 SGHRS, CDR2 YFSETQ. Trimming took off 0 bases at V and 6 bases at J, with 13 bases between the two ends. CDR3 sequence reads: CASSLGGQNGQPQHF. CDR3 DNA sequence: TGCGCCAGCAGCTTGGGAGGACAGAACGGTCAGCCCCAGCATTTT. Variable domain in full (rest from reference TRBV5-1 and TRBJ1-5): KAGVTQTPRYLIKTRGQQVTLSCSPISGHRSVSWYQQTPGQGLQFLFEYFSETQRNKGNFPGRFSGRQFSNSRSEMNVSTLELGDSALYLCASSLGGQNGQPQHFGDGTRLSIL.

This rearrangement joins TRBV12-3 or TRBV12-4 to TRBJ2-1, with 9 bases fitting TRBD2. J lost 6 bases, V lost 8 bases, and 5 bases had no gene match. There are 13 residues in the CDR3. The CDR3 region is CASCSGGSNEQFF. The CDR3 DNA sequence: TGTGCCAGCTGCAGCGGGGGGTCCAATGAGCAGTTCTTC.

In regard to this clonotype: A read error may be the cause here, since a much bigger clone is one base away. This sequence joins TRBV4-2 and TRBJ2-1; 9 nucleotides match TRBD2. The J call may be in error: the DNA end matches TRBJ2-7 better. The CDR3 spans 16 residues. Germline V gene lookup returns CDR1 LGHNA and CDR2 YNFKEQ. The CDR3 DNA follows: TGTGCCAGCAGCCAAGAGGGGACTAGCTCCTACAATGAGCAGTACTTC. It is translated as CASSQEGTSSYNEQYF.

This sequence joins TRBV5-5 and TRBJ2-1; TRBD2 is a possible D gene (6 bases). With 0 bases removed from V and 7 bases from J, the gap between germline ends came to 14 bases. The CDR3 spans 15 residues. From germline, CDR1 is SGHKS and CDR2 YYEKEE (reference sequence). The CDR3 DNA reads as TGTGCCAGCAGCTTGGCACTAGCCCACGGGAATGAGCAGTTCTTC. As protein: CASSLALAHGNEQFF.

This CDR3 is CASSPMTERTDTQYF. CDR3 DNA sequence: TGTGCCAGCAGCCCAATGACAGAGCGCACAGATACGCAGTATTTT. The gene calls are TRBV11-2 and TRBJ2-3; a weak D match, TRBD1 (5 bases). V was pared by 5 bases and J by 1 base, with 13 bases between. CDR1 SGHAT and CDR2 FQNNGV come from the germline V gene. The CDR3 extends over 15 amino acids.

For this clonotype: The conserved final phenylalanine or tryptophan is absent from the CDR3, which likely points to a read error. The chain couples TRBV7-9 to TRBJ2-4, with 10 bases identical to TRBD1. With the DNA end fitting TRBJ2-7 better, the J assignment may be wrong. Looked up from germline, CDR1 is SEHNR and CDR2 is FQNEAQ (reference sequence). CDR3 length: 15 amino acids. In DNA, the CDR3 is TGTGCCAGCGGCGTTCCGGGACAGGGGTACCACGAGCAGTACTGC. Protein: CASGVPGQGYHEQYC.

V and J are TRBV12-3 or TRBV12-4 and TRBJ1-5, with 8 positions matching TRBD1. The J segment lost 5 bases and the V segment lost 6 bases, leaving 6 bases of the junction unmatched. The CDR3 is made up of 14 amino acids. The CDR3 sequence is CASRPQTGDQPQHF. CDR3 DNA sequence: TGTGCCAGCAGACCCCAGACAGGGGATCAGCCCCAGCATTTT.

The chain uses TRBV6-5 and TRBJ1-2, with D maybe TRBD1 (6 bases). The CDR3 consists of 15 residues. The germline V gene encodes CDR1 MNHEY and CDR2 SVGAGI. V shed 6 bases and J shed 6 bases, with 20 bases lying between them. This chain's CDR3 is CASSLNRDNVHGYTF. DNA of the CDR3: TGTGCCAGCAGCCTGAACCGGGACAACGTCCATGGCTACACCTTC.

The chain recombines TRBV15 with TRBJ2-5; 7 nucleotides match TRBD1. The CDR3 has 16 amino acids. V trimming: 4 bases; J trimming: 8 bases; junction bases outside the gene matches: 16. Looked up from germline, CDR1 is LNHNV and CDR2 is YYDKDF (reference sequence). The CDR3 protein is CATSTQGGKMLGTQYF. The CDR3 DNA is TGTGCCACCAGCACCCAAGGGGGCAAGATGTTGGGAACCCAGTACTTC.